Listed below are T cell receptor beta chains from one sample, sequenced in a study of T cells in Graves' hyperthyroidism and ophthalmopathy. In TCRdb, the multiplex PCR reads were re-called with MiXCR into one record per CDR3 protein. The table has hundreds of thousands of distinct CDR3 sequences, around 16% seen once. Sequencing was carried out using blood. Receptors originate from a woman aged 40-49 years with Graves' ophthalmopathy. CDR3s leave out the opening cysteine and the closing phenylalanine or tryptophan.

j_call v_call cdr3_aa
TRBJ2-3 TRBV18 ASSPSLVYTDTQY
TRBJ1-1 TRBV12-3/TRBV12-4 ASSFYGVGAASTEAF
TRBJ1-4 TRBV28 ASDAGSNEKLF
TRBJ2-3 TRBV2 ASSDAGVSTDTQY
TRBJ1-4 TRBV5-1 ASSHGRTGSTNEKLF
TRBJ1-4 TRBV28 ASSSGQDNEKLF
TRBJ1-4 TRBV2 ASSKTREDEKLF
TRBJ2-4 TRBV6-1 ASSSHGRIERTKNIQY
TRBJ2-7 TRBV11-2 ASSLPSTYEQY
TRBJ2-7 TRBV18 ASSPTRTASYEQY
TRBJ2-3 TRBV20-1 SAPLRSARTDTQY
TRBJ1-2 TRBV5-1 ASSSTDGNYGYT
TRBJ1-5 TRBV28 ASSFGRQPQH
TRBJ2-7 TRBV11-2 ASSPAGTSGYEQY
TRBJ1-3 TRBV7-3 ASSVTHFSGNTIY
TRBJ1-5 TRBV28 ASSLGTGPKPQH
TRBJ2-3 TRBV6-1 ASTNRGRGADTQY
TRBJ1-3 TRBV5-6 ASSLGWRDSGNTIY
TRBJ2-3 TRBV20-1 SAGRLAGVSDTQY
TRBJ1-1 TRBV4-2 ASSQMGQGLYEAF
TRBJ2-1 TRBV4-1 ASSGGLSGSYNEQF
TRBJ2-7 TRBV7-2 ASSFDRGREQY
TRBJ2-7 TRBV28 ASSFASPGHPITSYEQY
TRBJ1-1 TRBV5-1 ASSLGVGAEAF
TRBJ1-5 TRBV28 ASRPPYGASGNQPQH
TRBJ2-7 TRBV28 ASSSLAGVTYEQY
TRBJ2-1 TRBV20-1 SARDPSGLVNEQF
TRBJ2-2 TRBV9 ASSPRGGEVGELF
TRBJ2-5 TRBV7-8 ASRGGQGRGETQY
TRBJ1-6 TRBV10-3 AIRTESSYNSPLH
TRBJ1-1 TRBV18 ASSPLRATEAF
TRBJ2-7 TRBV20-1 SARDLYGQVASYEQY
TRBJ1-5 TRBV11-2 ASSLYSGSNQPQH
TRBJ2-1 TRBV5-1 ASSLGASSSYNEQF
TRBJ2-5 TRBV5-1 ASSFTNGKETQY
TRBJ2-7 TRBV27 ASSPSGLWDEQY
TRBJ1-1 TRBV3-1 ASSQHSEAF
TRBJ1-6 TRBV6-1 ASSPGGSPLH
TRBJ2-1 TRBV5-1 VSSLAPGTRGEQF
TRBJ2-5 TRBV18 ASSPPGTRKGETQY
TRBJ1-3 TRBV12-3/TRBV12-4 ASSLLENTIY
TRBJ1-1 TRBV5-1 ASSLSGLARGNTEAF
TRBJ2-7 TRBV3-1 ASSHVALGEQY
TRBJ2-3 TRBV18 ASSPSSGSTQY
TRBJ1-1 TRBV5-1 ASSLGTVGTEAF
TRBJ2-3 TRBV20-1 SAREVVGFTQY
TRBJ1-2 TRBV20-1 SAVGIPNYGYT
TRBJ1-2 TRBV15 ATSRDGQGYGYT
TRBJ2-2 TRBV12-3/TRBV12-4 ASSLWPRNTGELF